This T cell receptor beta chain was captured by sequencing in a study of blood T cell repertoires in COVID-19 (TCRdb year 2020). Background on the whole study: Samples covering the acute and convalescent phases of COVID-19 were provided by collaborators in the United States, Italy and Spain. The prospective study material was composed of cDNA or gDNA derived from T cells, B-cell-depleted T cells, or PBMCs. Deeply sampled blood TCRbeta repertoires from subjects exposed to, actively infected with, or recovered from COVID-19 were included in the dataset. The repertoires were released in a freely available public database meant as a resource for research on the immune response to SARS-CoV-2. The samples were drawn from the first 160 participants of the ongoing ImmuneRACE study and from 1,254 subjects provided by 6 global collaborators. Sample metadata almost always included a de-identified subject ID, COVID-19 status, age in years and sex. Where available, HLA class I and class II types were taken from metadata supplied by the sample provider and were not determined by assay-based typing.

The collaborating institutions used their own protocols to collect whole blood in K2EDTA tubes. For TCRbeta analysis, collaborators shipped samples in one of three forms: frozen whole blood, isolated PBMCs, or DNA extracted from either of those sample types. Its CDR3 holds 14 amino acids, cysteine through phenylalanine. Kept here is only the CDR3 DNA, which spans 42 bases and is read in frame from base 1. The trim is 5 bases for V and 4 bases for J, with a gap of 14 bases between the germline ends. CDR1 MNHEY and CDR2 SVGEGT are derived from the germline V gene. TCRbeta CDR3 regions were amplified from genomic DNA by means of the immunoSEQ Assay, a bias-controlled multiplex PCR. Per the authors' processing: Within the assay, amplification of reference gene primers was used to estimate how many nucleated cells each sample contained. To quantify the absolute abundance of each unique TCRbeta CDR3 rearrangement, sequence reads were collapsed and filtered. Productive Simpson clonality was computed per sample as the square root of Simpson's diversity index over productive rearrangements. TCRdb obtained this table from immuneACCESS and retained in-frame rearrangements with V and J assigned. These tables miss some clones; where compared with another copy, unresolved V genes account for less than half of the shortfall, and the remainder is unexplained. That table is the source of V, J and clone size, and D and trimming were worked out from the DNA. A total of about 150,000 clones appear in this sample, about 80% of them only once. About 11% of the sample rests with the top ten.

Beyond this particular receptor, the publication reports: The amount of clinical and demographic metadata varied by source and participant and was provided uncurated.

Points on this clone: The specificity of this receptor is unknown. Qualities for individual bases were not recorded, and no much larger clone is one base off.

The chain couples TRBV6-2 or TRBV6-3 to TRBJ1-1; the best D guess is TRBD1, with 5 bases matching. The clonotype comes from an older man with active or convalescent COVID-19. Sequenced sample: peripheral blood. At the DNA level, the sequence is TGTGCCAGCAGTATTCAGACAGTTCGCACTGAAGCTTTCTTT. Its translation is CASSIQTVRTEAFF.